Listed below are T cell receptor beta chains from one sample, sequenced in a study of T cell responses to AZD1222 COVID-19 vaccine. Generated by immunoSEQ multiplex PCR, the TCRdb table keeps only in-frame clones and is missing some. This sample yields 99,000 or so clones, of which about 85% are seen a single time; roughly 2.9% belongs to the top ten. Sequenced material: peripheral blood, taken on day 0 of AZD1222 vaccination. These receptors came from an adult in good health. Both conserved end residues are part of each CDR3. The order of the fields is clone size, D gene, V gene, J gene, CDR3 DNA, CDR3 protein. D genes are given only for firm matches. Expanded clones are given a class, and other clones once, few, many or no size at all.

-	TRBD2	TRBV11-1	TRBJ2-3	TGTGCCAGCAGCTTACTGACGGGAGGGGAGGATACGCAGTATTTT	CASSLLTGGEDTQYF
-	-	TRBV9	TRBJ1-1	TGTGCCAGCAGCCCCCGATGGGGGGAACAGGGATCCACTGAAGCTTTCTTT	CASSPRWGEQGSTEAFF
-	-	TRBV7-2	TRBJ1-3	TGTGCCAGCAGCTTTAATCCAGGGACTCCAGGAAACACCATATATTTT	CASSFNPGTPGNTIYF
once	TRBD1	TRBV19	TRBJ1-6	TGTGCCAGTAGTCTACAGGGGGCGCGGGGTGATTCACCCCTCCACTTT	CASSLQGARGDSPLHF
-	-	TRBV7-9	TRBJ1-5	TGTGCCAGCAGCCCGATTCAGGGAATCCATCAGCCCCAGCATTTT	CASSPIQGIHQPQHF
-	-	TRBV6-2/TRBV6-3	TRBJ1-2	TGTGCCAGCAGTGGGGATGGACAGAATTTCTATGGCTACACCTTC	CASSGDGQNFYGYTF
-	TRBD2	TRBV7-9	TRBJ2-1	TGTGCCAGCCTAGGCGGGGTAGCGGGGGCCAATGAGCAGTTCTTC	CASLGGVAGANEQFF
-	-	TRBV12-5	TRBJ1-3	TGTGCTAGTGGTTTGTCAGGGGCGGCTGGAAACACCATATATTTT	CASGLSGAAGNTIYF
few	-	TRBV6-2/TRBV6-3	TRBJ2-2	TGTGCCAGCAGTTACGTCCAGGGGCTAGCCCTGAACACCGGGGAGCTGTTTTTT	CASSYVQGLALNTGELFF
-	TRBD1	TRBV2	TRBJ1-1	TGTGCCAGCAGTGAGGACAGGGCTAACACTGAAGCTTTCTTT	CASSEDRANTEAFF
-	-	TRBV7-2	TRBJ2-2	TGTGCCAGCAGCCTAAGACTTTCCGGGGAGCTGTTTTTT	CASSLRLSGELFF
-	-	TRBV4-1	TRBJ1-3	TGCGCCAGCCAACTTAACTCTGGAAACACCATATATTTT	CASQLNSGNTIYF